This section outlines one T cell receptor beta chain sequence together with its context. This entry comes from a study of blood T cell repertoires in COVID-19. Looking at the study overall: Researchers got acute and convalescent COVID-19 samples from the United States, Italy and Spain. The cDNA or gDNA used as material had been derived from T cells, B-cell-depleted T cells, or PBMCs.

Per germline, CDR1 LGHDT and CDR2 YNNKEL (reference sequence). The CDR3 loop spans 15 amino acids. V lost 4 bases to trimming and J lost 3 bases, with 15 bases between them. In the original analysis: Researchers report that nucleated cell counts were estimated from reference gene primer amplification. Sequencing was performed with immunoSEQ multiplex PCR; in TCRdb, only in-frame clones are kept and a portion is missing. D and trimming were read from the DNA, whereas the V and J calls and clone size are those reported in that table. The data hold under 300,000 clones, with nearly 90% observed a single time.

The clonotype was recovered from a woman in her thirties or forties who had recovered from COVID-19. Material: peripheral blood. The chain joins TRBV3-1 (or the pseudogene TRBV3-2) to TRBJ1-2, with no clear D. The CDR3 DNA reads TGTGCCAGCAGCCTGAGACCCGGGTGGTACTATGGCTACACCTTC. It translates to CASSLRPGWYYGYTF.